The 27 T cell receptor beta chains reported below all come from one sample, sequenced in a study of T cells in localized non-small cell lung cancer. Produced via immunoSEQ multiplex PCR; TCRdb's table is partial and in-frame only. In the table there are under 150,000 clones, roughly nine tenths of which are singletons. The sample in question was peripheral blood, obtained before any cancer treatment. The receptors were gathered from a female donor at least 60 years old with stage I lung adenocarcinoma.

The chain employs TRBV6-6 and TRBJ2-7; D is possibly TRBD1 (5 bases). The CDR3 consists of 14 residues. V lost 6 bases and J lost 0, with 12 bases in between. Looked up from germline, CDR1 is MNHNY and CDR2 is SVGAGI (reference sequence). CDR3 DNA sequence: TGTGCCAGCAGCCTACCCGGACACTCCTACGAGCAGTACTTC. Translation gives CASSLPGHSYEQYF.

CDR3 bases: TGTGCCAGCAGCTTATTCTTAGGGCAAGCGAAAGCTTTCTTT. It specifies CASSLFLGQAKAFF. This rearrangement joins TRBV5-4 to TRBJ1-1; D gene unclear. Germline V lookup: CDR1 SGHNT, CDR2 YYREEE (reference sequence). This CDR3 is 14 amino acids long. V was pared by 2 bases and J by 9 bases, with 17 bases between. Looking up the rest from reference TRBV5-4 and TRBJ1-1 gives the full variable domain: ETGVTQSPTHLIKTRGQQVTLRCSSQSGHNTVSWYQQALGQGPQFIFQYYREEENGRGNFPPRFSGLQFPNYSSELNVNALELDDSALYLCASSLFLGQAKAFFGQGTRLTVV.

The V and J genes are TRBV5-6 and TRBJ2-7; a weak D match, TRBD1 (5 bases). Trimming took 4 bases from V and 3 from J, leaving 26 bases between them. CDR3 size: 18 residues. Germline CDR1 reads SGHDT; CDR2 reads YYEEEE. CDR3 protein: CASSQRYNRRTKNYEQYF. CDR3 DNA sequence: TGTGCCAGCAGCCAAAGGTATAACAGGCGGACAAAAAACTACGAGCAGTACTTC.

CDR3 sequence (DNA): TGTGCCAGCAGCTTACGGACTAGCGGGAGTGCGCCAGATACGCAGTATTTT. Its protein product is CASSLRTSGSAPDTQYF. The chain carries TRBV9 and TRBJ2-3, with TRBD2 identical over 13 bases. The junction had 9 bases not matched to a gene; V was cut back by 4 bases and J by 4 bases. Germline V gene lookup returns CDR1 SGDLS and CDR2 YYNGEE. The CDR3 spans 17 residues.

V usage is TRBV27 and J usage is TRBJ1-3, with no clear D. CDR1 is MNHEY and CDR2 is SMNVEV in the germline V gene (reference sequence). V was clipped by 5 bases and J by 1 base, with 6 bases between them. The CDR3 contains 13 residues. Here the CDR3 DNA reads TGTGCCAGCAGTCTTTTATCTGGAAACACCATATATTTT. Its protein is CASSLLSGNTIYF.

V is TRBV13 and J is TRBJ1-2; D ambiguous. The CDR3 consists of 14 residues. The germline CDR1 and CDR2 sequences are PRHDT and FYEKMQ (reference sequence). V gave up 1 base and J gave up 1 base, with 7 bases separating them. CDR3 amino acids: CASSLVQINYGYTF. The CDR3, as DNA: TGTGCCAGCAGCTTAGTCCAAATTAACTATGGCTACACCTTC.

The chain has TRBV5-1 and TRBJ1-6; 10 bases line up with TRBD1. The germline V gene encodes CDR1 SGHRS and CDR2 YFSETQ. V gave up 5 bases and J gave up 8 bases; unmatched junction bases: 7. The CDR3 is made up of 15 amino acids. CDR3 region: CASSKGQGDYSPLHF. CDR3 nucleotides: TGCGCCAGCAGTAAAGGACAGGGGGACTATTCACCCCTCCACTTT.

The rearrangement uses TRBV12-5 and TRBJ1-1; D is unresolved. Germline CDR1 reads LGHNT; CDR2 reads FRNRAP. CDR3 size: 13 residues. Trimming stripped 2 bases from V and 1 base from J, with 5 bases between. The CDR3 here is CASGLQPNTEAFF. The DNA for the CDR3 is TGTGCTAGTGGTTTGCAACCGAACACTGAAGCTTTCTTT. The entire variable domain, with the rest obtained from reference TRBV12-5 and TRBJ1-1, is as follows: DARVTQTPRHKVTEMGQEVTMRCQPILGHNTVFWYRQTMMQGLELLAYFRNRAPLDDSGMPKDRFSAEMPDATLATLKIQPSEPRDSAVYFCASGLQPNTEAFFGQGTRLTVV.

V usage is TRBV28 and J usage is TRBJ1-1, with D maybe TRBD1 (5 bases). There are 14 residues in the CDR3. V was clipped by 7 bases and J by 1 base, with 13 bases between them. From germline, CDR1 is MDHEN and CDR2 SYDVKM. CDR3: CASTPGGENTEAFF. CDR3 nucleotide sequence: TGTGCCAGCACGCCGGGAGGGGAGAACACTGAAGCTTTCTTT.

V is TRBV18 and J is TRBJ1-1; D call uncertain. CDR3 length: 15 residues. Per germline, CDR1 KGHSH and CDR2 LQKENI. V gave up 3 bases and J gave up 3 bases, with 14 bases separating them. CDR3 region: CASSPAGRPHTEAFF. The CDR3 region has the DNA TGTGCCAGCTCACCCGCCGGACGACCACACACTGAAGCTTTCTTT.

The V gene is TRBV7-3, the J gene TRBJ2-2; D is unresolved. Germline loops: CDR1 SGHTA, CDR2 FQGTGA. This CDR3 contains 13 residues. V was trimmed by 5 bases and J by 5 bases, leaving 9 bases between them. CDR3: CASSLTPTGELFF. CDR3 sequence (DNA): TGTGCCAGCAGCCTTACTCCTACCGGGGAGCTGTTTTTT.

This clone was recorded once. The chain has TRBV19 and TRBJ1-1; 8 bases agree with TRBD1. The ends lost 4 bases at V and 8 bases at J; junction bases unmatched: 6. CDR1 and CDR2 from the germline V gene are LNHDA and SQIVND (reference sequence). The CDR3 is made up of 13 amino acids. As DNA, the CDR3 is TGTGCCAGTAGTAGGGTCCAGGGGGCAGAAGCTTTCTTT. Translated, it gives CASSRVQGAEAFF.

About this clone itself: This likely comes from a read error, as the CDR3 has no conserved phenylalanine or tryptophan at its end. The DNA is omitted, as the CDR3 cannot be located on it reliably, and the CDR3 follows TCRdb's listing. V gene TRBV6-5 combines with J gene TRBJ2-7. Per the germline V gene, CDR1 is MNHEY and CDR2 is SVGAGI. The CDR3 totals 8 residues, both ends included. CDR3 region: CASSRVEH.

Here the CDR3 DNA reads TGCAGCGTTCAGGACTTCTATGGCTACACCTTC. This gives the protein CSVQDFYGYTF. The chain has TRBV29-1 and TRBJ1-2; D uncertain. Between the trimmed V and J ends, which lost 5 bases and 4 bases, there was a span of 8 bases. This CDR3 region has 11 residues. Per the germline V gene, CDR1 is SQVTM and CDR2 is ANQGSEA. The whole variable domain, remainder taken from reference TRBV29-1 and TRBJ1-2, is SAVISQKPSRDICQRGTSLTIQCQVDSQVTMMFWYRQQPGQSLTLIATANQGSEATYESGFVIDKFPISRPNLTFSTLTVSNMSPEDSSIYLCSVQDFYGYTFGSGTRLTVV.

The chain joins TRBV2 to TRBJ2-1; D remains ambiguous. CDR1 and CDR2 from the germline V gene are SNHLY and FYNNEI. V was trimmed by 4 bases and J by 8 bases, leaving 12 bases between them. CDR3 length: 13 residues. The CDR3 loop reads CASSGLGGDEQFF. CDR3 nucleotides: TGTGCCAGCAGTGGGCTCGGTGGGGATGAGCAGTTCTTC.

This clone has just a few counts. This chain joins TRBV27 and TRBJ2-3; D could derive from TRBD1 or TRBD2 (7 bases each). The CDR3 spans 14 residues. The V gene lost 8 bases and the J gene lost 1 base, with 13 bases spanning the gap. Germline values: CDR1 MNHEY, CDR2 SMNVEV (reference sequence). CDR3 DNA sequence: TGTGCCAGCCAGGGGGGGCCTCGCACAGATACGCAGTATTTT. Translated, it gives CASQGGPRTDTQYF.

The V gene is TRBV29-1, the J gene TRBJ2-7, with no clear D. V was cut by 1 base and J by 2 bases, with 3 bases left in between. CDR1 is SQVTM, CDR2 ANQGSEA, per germline. The CDR3 contains 11 residues. CDR3: CSVEVTYEQYF. The CDR3 DNA follows: TGCAGCGTTGAAGTTACCTACGAGCAGTACTTC.

This chain links TRBV28 with TRBJ2-2, with D hard to call. The CDR3 has 14 amino acids. The germline V gene encodes CDR1 MDHEN and CDR2 SYDVKM. V was pared by 2 bases and J by 4 bases, with 8 bases between. The CDR3 is CASSLGVSTGELFF. DNA for the CDR3: TGTGCCAGCAGTTTAGGGGTGAGCACCGGGGAGCTGTTTTTT.

The chain couples TRBV19 to TRBJ2-7; no clear D gene. The ends were cut back, 5 bases at V and 5 bases at J, with 13 bases in the middle. The germline gives CDR1 LNHDA, CDR2 SQIVND (reference sequence). The CDR3 covers 13 residues. The CDR3 loop reads CASSLDPSNEQYF. The CDR3 nucleotides are TGTGCCAGTAGTCTCGACCCGTCCAACGAGCAGTACTTC.

This chain joins TRBV18 and TRBJ1-5, with a weak D call TRBD1 (5 bases). CDR3 length: 16 amino acids. The V and J ends lost 1 base and 4 bases respectively, with 14 bases between them. Per germline, CDR1 KGHSH and CDR2 LQKENI. CDR3 in DNA: TGTGCCAGCTCACCACGGGTGGGGAAGGGGAATCAGCCCCAGCATTTT. Amino acid sequence: CASSPRVGKGNQPQHF.

This clone was counted a few times. CDR3 protein: CASSLSVAGVNYEQYF. CDR3 DNA: TGTGCCAGCAGTTTATCGGTAGCGGGAGTCAACTACGAGCAGTACTTC. The chain couples TRBV28 to TRBJ2-7, with 9 positions matching TRBD2. V was clipped by 1 base and J by 3 bases; unmatched bases: 7. This CDR3 region has 16 residues. Germline V gene lookup returns CDR1 MDHEN and CDR2 SYDVKM. Full variable domain (rest looked up from reference TRBV28 and TRBJ2-7): DVKVTQSSRYLVKRTGEKVFLECVQDMDHENMFWYRQDPGLGLRLIYFSYDVKMKEKGDIPEGYSVSREKKERFSLILESASTNQTSMYLCASSLSVAGVNYEQYFGPGTRLTVT.

The chain joins TRBV6-4 to TRBJ2-5; unclear D gene. This CDR3 contains 13 residues. The V end was cut by 1 base, the J end by 1 base, with 4 bases between. The germline V gene has CDR1 MRHNA and CDR2 SNTAGT. The CDR3 coding sequence is TGTGCCAGCAGTGACTATCCCCAAGAGACCCAGTACTTC. This sequence encodes CASSDYPQETQYF.

V usage is TRBV18 and J usage is TRBJ2-5; D gene unclear. Trimming took off 2 bases at V and 3 bases at J, with 7 bases between the two ends. This CDR3 is built from 13 residues. Looked up from germline, CDR1 is KGHSH and CDR2 is LQKENI. The CDR3 bases are TGTGCCAGCTCACCAACAGCAAAAGAGACCCAGTACTTC. Translated, it gives CASSPTAKETQYF.

The chain uses TRBV5-4 and TRBJ1-2; D is undetermined. Trimming left V 0 bases short and J 2 bases short, with 5 bases between. Germline V gives CDR1 SGHNT, CDR2 YYREEE (reference sequence). The CDR3 length is 13 residues. The DNA of the CDR3 is TGTGCCAGCAGCTTGGTGGCCAACTATGGCTACACCTTC. Amino acid sequence: CASSLVANYGYTF.

V usage is TRBV7-7 and J usage is TRBJ2-3; no firm D call. With 1 base removed from V and 2 bases from J, the gap between germline ends came to 7 bases. Germline V CDR1 and CDR2: SSHAT, FNYEAQ (reference sequence). The CDR3 runs 14 residues. CDR3 in amino acids: CASSLDSYTDTQYF. CDR3 DNA sequence: TGTGCCAGCAGCTTAGATTCGTACACAGATACGCAGTATTTT.

This chain uses TRBV29-1 with TRBJ1-2, with D hard to call. There are 12 residues in the CDR3. V was shortened by 3 bases and J by 4 bases, with 9 bases between the two germline ends. The germline gives CDR1 SQVTM, CDR2 ANQGSEA. The CDR3 here is CSVDTLGYGYTF. CDR3 nucleotides: TGCAGCGTTGACACCCTTGGCTATGGCTACACCTTC.

This chain uses TRBV4-2 with TRBJ2-1; TRBD2 matches at 9 bases. The V gene's germline CDR1 is LGHNA and CDR2 YNFKEQ. The V segment lost 3 bases and the J segment 5 bases; nucleotides outside the gene matches: 5. This CDR3 has 15 residues. The chain's CDR3 is CASSQTLAGDNEQFF. In nucleotides, the CDR3 is TGTGCCAGCAGCCAGACACTAGCGGGCGACAATGAGCAGTTCTTC.